This TCR beta chain was sequenced in a study of beta chain features in type 1 diabetes listed by TCRdb under 2018. As for the study more broadly: Mean age, gender distribution, total cell number and subset yield were not different between patients and healthy donors. A total of approximately 99,000,000 sorted cells were examined across all samples, and RNA yield correlated strongly with the number of cells per subset. Regulatory and stem cell-like memory subsets were isolated from only 8 patients and about 8 healthy donors, whereas naive and central memory subsets came from all 30 or so donors. The study compared the TCRB repertoires of sorted circulating CD4+ T cell subsets in recently diagnosed type 1 diabetes patients with those in matched healthy donors. Here is what the overall study found, with its caveats: Because cDNA was sequenced instead of genomic DNA, activated cells with high expression could be over-represented, although the groups did not differ in activation or CD3 levels. A moderate but significant shortening of TCRB CDR3 length was observed in type 1 diabetes patients in all four CD4+ subsets. The naive, central memory and regulatory TCRB repertoires appeared to resemble one another more closely among patients than among healthy donors. HLA sub-analyses involved small numbers of individuals, so any influence of HLA type on TCRB rearrangement remained unresolved. At VDJ recombination sites, type 1 diabetes patients had fewer insertions and more deleted nucleotides, which implies abnormalities in thymic rearrangement. Shorter templates might have been favored by PCR, but patient and control samples were amplified and corrected together, so both groups would have been affected equally by any skew.

For this clone: The antigen it binds to is not known. No per-base quality is available; no much larger clone lies one base away.

The entire isolated RNA was reverse transcribed using the High Capacity cDNA Reverse Transcription Kit, and thus expressed TCRB transcripts were sequenced. Naive, central memory and regulatory T cell samples underwent deep immunoSEQ sequencing, averaging around 3.7 million total reads per sample. Sorted cells were lysed in RLT buffer, and RNA was extracted using DNase-treated RNeasy Micro or Mini kits according to cell number. Each cell subset was processed on its own to prevent cross-contamination, while patient and healthy donor samples were processed together. The immunoSEQ multiplex PCR was used to amplify TCRB sequences from cDNA, generating 87-bp fragments that spanned the CDR3 region. Sequencing of the amplicons was done on the Illumina HiSeq platform. The paper's processing steps were these. Synthetic template baselines were used to correct PCR bias computationally, reads within Hamming distance 2 were collapsed together, and singletons that could not be merged were discarded. Reads were aligned against IMGT to assign V, D and J genes, CDR3 length and insertions or deletions at six rearrangement sites. Within each subset, clonotype counts were normalized to sorted cell number, and only after that were true diversity and Gini coefficients computed with the tcR R package. The overlap coefficient, calculated on TCRB nucleotide sequences, was used to measure repertoire sharing. Out-of-frame TCRB sequences from naive cells were analyzed to stand in for the pre-selection repertoire. Imported from immuneACCESS, the table was reduced by TCRdb to in-frame sequences with V and J called. These copies leave out some clones; in studies compared against another copy, an unresolved V gene accounts for under half, and the cause of the remainder is not known. The V and J calls and clone size come from that table; D and trimming were worked out from the DNA. The sample has approximately 470,000 clones on record, roughly 31% of them singletons. Around 0.065% of the sample rests with the top ten.

The germline V gene (reference sequence) sets CDR1 to LNHDA and CDR2 to SQIVND. From its cysteine to its phenylalanine, the CDR3 spans 15 amino acids. The entry retains the CDR3 DNA only, 45 bases that are in frame from base 1. The V end gives up 6 bases and the J end 3 bases, leaving 7 bases in the junction not matched to a gene. Each donor gave one peripheral blood draw, averaging approximately 0.12 L, which was collected into heparinised tubes. A BD FACSAria II was used to sort naive, central memory, regulatory and stem cell-like memory CD4+ T cells with a panel that included CD45RO, CCR7, CD25, CD127, CD95 and CD27. All sorted populations exceeded 98% purity. Right away, PBMCs were isolated by Lymphoprep density gradient centrifugation and were stained directly, with no culture step. To minimize batch effects, samples were stained and sorted in pairs, one healthy donor with one patient per experiment.

Sequenced: naive CD4+ T cells from blood. This specimen's cell subset or site label, interpreted: true naive CD4+ T cells. The chain was built from TRBV19 and TRBJ2-2; 7 middle bases align to TRBD1. The clonotype comes from a man between 18 and 29 years old in good health. CDR3 protein: CASSRETGYTGELFF. DNA sequence: TGTGCCAGTAGCCGAGAGACAGGGTACACCGGGGAGCTGTTTTTT.